The rows below give T cell receptor beta chains drawn from one sample of a study of cytomegalovirus exposure and HLA in healthy donors. Method: immunoSEQ multiplex PCR; TCRdb's copy keeps in-frame clones and lacks some. The sample shows approximately 150,000 clones, approximately 84% of them seen only once. Sequencing used PBMCs. The origin of the receptors is a woman in her forties in good health and CMV-seropositive. CDR3s include the opening cysteine and the closing phenylalanine or tryptophan. Each record gives: D gene, J gene, V gene, clone size, CDR3 DNA, CDR3 protein. D genes are given only for firm matches. Where a row states a size, it is once, few, many or the class of an expanded clone; other rows omit it.

D: -; J: TRBJ2-7; V: TRBV5-4; size: -; DNA: TGTGCCAGCAGCTTGGCCTGGGGCTACGAGCAGTACTTC; CDR3: CASSLAWGYEQYF
D: -; J: TRBJ1-1; V: TRBV11-1; size: few; DNA: TGTGCCAGCTCCCCGGAGTTGAACACTGAAGCTTTCTTT; CDR3: CASSPELNTEAFF
D: TRBD1; J: TRBJ2-2; V: TRBV2; size: -; DNA: TGTGCCAGCATAATCGAGACAGGGACCGGGGAGCTGTTTTTT; CDR3: CASIIETGTGELFF
D: -; J: TRBJ2-7; V: TRBV5-5; size: few; DNA: TGTGCCAGCAGCAGGGAGGTGAACTCCTACGAGCAGTACTTC; CDR3: CASSREVNSYEQYF
D: TRBD1; J: TRBJ2-2; V: TRBV9; size: -; DNA: TGTGCCAGCAGCGTGACGACAGGGGGGGGTACCGGGGAGCTGTTTTTT; CDR3: CASSVTTGGGTGELFF
D: TRBD1; J: TRBJ1-4; V: TRBV19; size: -; DNA: TGTGCCACCCGACTCGGGACAGCCACTGAAAAACTGTTTTTT; CDR3: CATRLGTATEKLFF
D: -; J: TRBJ2-6; V: TRBV30; size: -; DNA: TGTGCCTGGAGTGGGGTCAGGGCAAGCTCTGGGGCCAACGGCCTGACTTTC; CDR3: CAWSGVRASSGANGLTF
D: TRBD1; J: TRBJ1-1; V: TRBV28; size: -; DNA: TGTGCCAGCAGTCGGACAGGGTCGATCACTGAAGCTTTCTTT; CDR3: CASSRTGSITEAFF
D: -; J: TRBJ1-4; V: TRBV6-5; size: once; DNA: TGTGCCAGCAGTTACGGGCAGGTTAATGAAAAACTGTTTTTT; CDR3: CASSYGQVNEKLFF
D: TRBD1; J: TRBJ1-4; V: TRBV5-4; size: -; DNA: TGTGCCAGCAGCTCCGGGACAGGGAATGAAAAACTGTTTTTT; CDR3: CASSSGTGNEKLFF
D: -; J: TRBJ1-2; V: TRBV7-9; size: -; DNA: TGTGCCAACAGCTTCAATTCCGGCTATGGCTACACCTTC; CDR3: CANSFNSGYGYTF
D: TRBD1; J: TRBJ1-1; V: TRBV6-5; size: -; DNA: TGTGCCAGCAGTTACATACGACAGGGCTGGAACACTGAAGCTTTCTTT; CDR3: CASSYIRQGWNTEAFF